The rows below give T cell receptor beta chains drawn from one sample of a study of control samples from healthy donors and cancer patients. The assay was immunoSEQ multiplex PCR, and TCRdb's table has in-frame clones only and misses some. The sample yields more than 100,000 clones, about nine tenths seen once. Sequenced material: blood. These receptors originate from a man between 40 and 49 years old in good health. Each CDR3 is given with its conserved first and last residue. Fields, in order: clone size, D gene, J gene, V gene, CDR3 length, CDR3 DNA, CDR3 protein. The D gene is left open where the match is weak. Clone size is stated in some rows and not others, as once, few, many or a class when expanded.

clone size: NA
D gene: NA
J gene: TRBJ1-1
V gene: TRBV12-3/TRBV12-4
CDR3 length: 12
CDR3 DNA: TGTGCCAGCAGTTTATGGGGGGTTGAAGCTTTCTTT
CDR3 protein: CASSLWGVEAFF

clone size: NA
D gene: TRBD1
J gene: TRBJ1-1
V gene: TRBV5-1
CDR3 length: 14
CDR3 DNA: TGCGCCAGCAGGGAAGGACAGGGGTATACTGAAGCTTTCTTT
CDR3 protein: CASREGQGYTEAFF

clone size: NA
D gene: NA
J gene: TRBJ2-2
V gene: TRBV30
CDR3 length: 15
CDR3 DNA: TGTGCCTGGATCCAACAATTCGCGAACACCGGGGAGCTGTTTTTT
CDR3 protein: CAWIQQFANTGELFF

clone size: NA
D gene: NA
J gene: TRBJ1-1
V gene: TRBV27
CDR3 length: 15
CDR3 DNA: TGTGCCAGCAGTTTATCGAGGGCAGCGAACACTGAAGCTTTCTTT
CDR3 protein: CASSLSRAANTEAFF

clone size: NA
D gene: TRBD1
J gene: TRBJ1-1
V gene: TRBV5-3
CDR3 length: 17
CDR3 DNA: TGTGCCAGAAGCTTGGTTTGGGACAGGGGGCCGAACACTGAAGCTTTCTTT
CDR3 protein: CARSLVWDRGPNTEAFF

clone size: NA
D gene: TRBD1
J gene: TRBJ2-7
V gene: TRBV6-5
CDR3 length: 14
CDR3 DNA: TGTGCCAGCTCAACCTGGGACAGAACCTACGAGCAGTACTTC
CDR3 protein: CASSTWDRTYEQYF

clone size: once
D gene: NA
J gene: TRBJ2-1
V gene: TRBV27
CDR3 length: 14
CDR3 DNA: TGTGCCAGCAGTTTAAGGTGGGGGTACAATGAGCAGTTCTTC
CDR3 protein: CASSLRWGYNEQFF

clone size: NA
D gene: TRBD1
J gene: TRBJ2-3
V gene: TRBV7-2
CDR3 length: 17
CDR3 DNA: TGTGCCAGCAGCCTCAGACAGGGGACAACTAGCACAGATACGCAGTATTTT
CDR3 protein: CASSLRQGTTSTDTQYF

clone size: NA
D gene: NA
J gene: TRBJ1-2
V gene: TRBV6-5
CDR3 length: 15
CDR3 DNA: TGTGCCAGCAGTTACTCTGGACGAATGGCCTATGGCTACACCTTC
CDR3 protein: CASSYSGRMAYGYTF

clone size: NA
D gene: NA
J gene: TRBJ1-5
V gene: TRBV7-2
CDR3 length: 16
CDR3 DNA: TGTGCCAGCAGAGCCGCTGGGGGGGGTAGCAATCAGCCCCAGCATTTT
CDR3 protein: CASRAAGGGSNQPQHF

clone size: NA
D gene: TRBD2
J gene: TRBJ2-1
V gene: TRBV9
CDR3 length: 15
CDR3 DNA: TGTGCCAGCAGCGTAGGGGGACTAGCTTTAGATGAGCAGTTCTTC
CDR3 protein: CASSVGGLALDEQFF

clone size: NA
D gene: TRBD1
J gene: TRBJ1-5
V gene: TRBV2
CDR3 length: 14
CDR3 DNA: TGTGCCAGCAGCGAACAGGGGTACAATCAGCCCCAGCATTTT
CDR3 protein: CASSEQGYNQPQHF

clone size: NA
D gene: NA
J gene: TRBJ1-1
V gene: TRBV6-5
CDR3 length: 15
CDR3 DNA: TGTGCCAGCAGTTTAGGGGGTATGACCAACACTGAAGCTTTCTTT
CDR3 protein: CASSLGGMTNTEAFF

clone size: once
D gene: TRBD2
J gene: TRBJ2-1
V gene: TRBV5-1
CDR3 length: 17
CDR3 DNA: TGCGCCCGCAGATCGGGCCCAGCGGGGGGGTTCGACAATGAGCAGTTCTTC
CDR3 protein: CARRSGPAGGFDNEQFF

clone size: once
D gene: NA
J gene: TRBJ2-1
V gene: TRBV9
CDR3 length: 15
CDR3 DNA: TGTGCCAGCAGCCCGACCCCGAGCTCCTACAATGAGCAGTTCTTC
CDR3 protein: CASSPTPSSYNEQFF

clone size: once
D gene: TRBD1
J gene: TRBJ1-5
V gene: TRBV18
CDR3 length: 16
CDR3 DNA: TGTGCCAGCTCACCTACCGGGACAGGGGGGAATCAGCCCCAGCATTTT
CDR3 protein: CASSPTGTGGNQPQHF

clone size: NA
D gene: NA
J gene: TRBJ1-4
V gene: TRBV5-6
CDR3 length: 14
CDR3 DNA: TGTGCCAGCAGCTTGGCAGGAACTAATGAAAAACTGTTTTTT
CDR3 protein: CASSLAGTNEKLFF

clone size: few
D gene: NA
J gene: TRBJ2-3
V gene: TRBV29-1
CDR3 length: 13
CDR3 DNA: TGCAGCGTTGCAGGGCCTAGCACAGATACGCAGTATTTT
CDR3 protein: CSVAGPSTDTQYF

clone size: NA
D gene: TRBD2
J gene: TRBJ2-1
V gene: TRBV30
CDR3 length: 14
CDR3 DNA: TGTGCCTGGAGTGCGGGACTAGTAGGCAATGAGCAGTTCTTC
CDR3 protein: CAWSAGLVGNEQFF

clone size: NA
D gene: NA
J gene: TRBJ2-1
V gene: TRBV4-1
CDR3 length: 15
CDR3 DNA: TGCGCCAGCAGCCCAACTAGTCTCGGGTACAATGAGCAGTTCTTC
CDR3 protein: CASSPTSLGYNEQFF

clone size: NA
D gene: NA
J gene: TRBJ1-5
V gene: TRBV25-1
CDR3 length: 16
CDR3 DNA: TGTGCCAGCAGACCAGCGGGTCAGTCGGGCAATCAGCCCCAGCATTTT
CDR3 protein: CASRPAGQSGNQPQHF

clone size: NA
D gene: TRBD1
J gene: TRBJ2-1
V gene: TRBV7-9
CDR3 length: 16
CDR3 DNA: TGTGCCAGCAGTAATCGACAGGGGGCGAGTTTCGATGAGCAGTTCTTC
CDR3 protein: CASSNRQGASFDEQFF

clone size: NA
D gene: TRBD2
J gene: TRBJ2-3
V gene: TRBV15
CDR3 length: 16
CDR3 DNA: TGTGCCACCAGCGGCCGGACTAGCGGGGGCACAGATACGCAGTATTTT
CDR3 protein: CATSGRTSGGTDTQYF

clone size: NA
D gene: TRBD2
J gene: TRBJ2-2
V gene: TRBV9
CDR3 length: 19
CDR3 DNA: TGTGCCAGCAGCGTAGTGACTAGCGGGGGGCCGCTTAACACCGGGGAGCTGTTTTTT
CDR3 protein: CASSVVTSGGPLNTGELFF

clone size: NA
D gene: NA
J gene: TRBJ2-1
V gene: TRBV24-1
CDR3 length: 16
CDR3 DNA: TGTGCCACCAGTGAAGTTCCGGGACAAGGTAACAATGAGCAGTTCTTC
CDR3 protein: CATSEVPGQGNNEQFF

clone size: once
D gene: NA
J gene: TRBJ1-4
V gene: TRBV10-2
CDR3 length: 15
CDR3 DNA: TGCGCCAGCAGTGAGTCGGGAGCAACGAGGGGAAAACTGTTTTTT
CDR3 protein: CASSESGATRGKLFF

clone size: NA
D gene: NA
J gene: TRBJ1-3
V gene: TRBV2
CDR3 length: 15
CDR3 DNA: TGTGCCAGCAGGGGAGGACCCCTGGCTGGAAACACCATATATTTT
CDR3 protein: CASRGGPLAGNTIYF

clone size: NA
D gene: TRBD2
J gene: TRBJ2-7
V gene: TRBV9
CDR3 length: 14
CDR3 DNA: TGTGCCAGCAGCCCCAGCGGGGGGGCACACGAGCAGTACTTC
CDR3 protein: CASSPSGGAHEQYF

clone size: once
D gene: NA
J gene: TRBJ2-5
V gene: TRBV18
CDR3 length: 15
CDR3 DNA: TGTGCCAGCTCCCCCCGAGCGGCCATACAAGAGACCCAGTACTTC
CDR3 protein: CASSPRAAIQETQYF

clone size: NA
D gene: TRBD1
J gene: TRBJ1-5
V gene: TRBV2
CDR3 length: 18
CDR3 DNA: TGTGCCAGCAGTGAAGCTCGCGGGACAGGCTATAGCAATCAGCCCCAGCATTTT
CDR3 protein: CASSEARGTGYSNQPQHF

clone size: once
D gene: NA
J gene: TRBJ2-2
V gene: TRBV3-1/TRBV3-2
CDR3 length: 14
CDR3 DNA: TGTGCCAGCAGCCAAAATCTCCGGACCGGGGAGCTGTTTTTT
CDR3 protein: CASSQNLRTGELFF

clone size: NA
D gene: NA
J gene: TRBJ2-5
V gene: TRBV25-1
CDR3 length: 13
CDR3 DNA: TGTGCCAGCAGTGACGCAGGGAAAGAGACCCAGTACTTC
CDR3 protein: CASSDAGKETQYF

clone size: once
D gene: TRBD1
J gene: TRBJ1-5
V gene: TRBV4-1
CDR3 length: 15
CDR3 DNA: TGCGCCAGCAGCCAAGAAGCACAGGGGGTTCAGCCCCAGCATTTT
CDR3 protein: CASSQEAQGVQPQHF

clone size: NA
D gene: NA
J gene: TRBJ1-1
V gene: TRBV6-5
CDR3 length: 13
CDR3 DNA: TGTGCCAGCAGTTACTCAGGAACCACTGAAGCTTTCTTT
CDR3 protein: CASSYSGTTEAFF

clone size: NA
D gene: TRBD1
J gene: TRBJ1-6
V gene: TRBV7-2
CDR3 length: 16
CDR3 DNA: TGTGCCAGCAGCCTGGACAGGGTTGAGAATAATTCACCCCTCCACTTT
CDR3 protein: CASSLDRVENNSPLHF

clone size: few
D gene: NA
J gene: TRBJ1-1
V gene: TRBV14
CDR3 length: 17
CDR3 DNA: TGTGCCAGCAGCCAAGTGGGGGGGGTTATCTTGGACACTGAAGCTTTCTTT
CDR3 protein: CASSQVGGVILDTEAFF

clone size: NA
D gene: NA
J gene: TRBJ1-2
V gene: TRBV4-3
CDR3 length: 15
CDR3 DNA: TGCGCCAGCAGCCAAGAGCTTCAGGGACTTTGGGGCTACACCTTC
CDR3 protein: CASSQELQGLWGYTF

clone size: NA
D gene: NA
J gene: TRBJ1-1
V gene: TRBV29-1
CDR3 length: 10
CDR3 DNA: TGCAGCGCCCGGGACACTGAAGCTTTCTTT
CDR3 protein: CSARDTEAFF

clone size: NA
D gene: TRBD1
J gene: TRBJ1-6
V gene: TRBV7-9
CDR3 length: 18
CDR3 DNA: TGTGCCAGCAGTTTAGCCGGCCTCGGGACAGGACATAATTCACCCCTCCACTTT
CDR3 protein: CASSLAGLGTGHNSPLHF

clone size: NA
D gene: NA
J gene: TRBJ1-4
V gene: TRBV6-5
CDR3 length: 15
CDR3 DNA: TGTGCCAGCACCCCACGGGGCGCAGAATGGGGAAAACTGTTTTTT
CDR3 protein: CASTPRGAEWGKLFF

clone size: once
D gene: TRBD1
J gene: TRBJ2-7
V gene: TRBV29-1
CDR3 length: 15
CDR3 DNA: TGCAGCGTCGTGAAGGACAGGGGGCCGTCCTACGAGCAGTACTTC
CDR3 protein: CSVVKDRGPSYEQYF

clone size: NA
D gene: NA
J gene: TRBJ1-2
V gene: TRBV30
CDR3 length: 11
CDR3 DNA: TGTGCCTGGAGTGTGACAAGTGGCTACACCTTC
CDR3 protein: CAWSVTSGYTF

clone size: few
D gene: NA
J gene: TRBJ1-5
V gene: TRBV7-8
CDR3 length: 14
CDR3 DNA: TGTGCCAGCAGCTCACAGGGAGGGGGTCAGCCCCAGCATTTT
CDR3 protein: CASSSQGGGQPQHF

clone size: NA
D gene: NA
J gene: TRBJ1-1
V gene: TRBV10-2
CDR3 length: 14
CDR3 DNA: TGCGCCAGCAGCCTAAGGGACCTCGACACTGAAGCTTTCTTT
CDR3 protein: CASSLRDLDTEAFF

clone size: NA
D gene: NA
J gene: TRBJ2-7
V gene: TRBV5-1
CDR3 length: 13
CDR3 DNA: TGCGCCAGCAGCGGGGGACTTTCCTACGAGCAGTACTTC
CDR3 protein: CASSGGLSYEQYF

clone size: NA
D gene: NA
J gene: TRBJ2-3
V gene: TRBV6-2/TRBV6-3
CDR3 length: 12
CDR3 DNA: TGTGCCAGCAGTTTCAGCACAGATACGCAGTATTTT
CDR3 protein: CASSFSTDTQYF

clone size: NA
D gene: NA
J gene: TRBJ1-1
V gene: TRBV29-1
CDR3 length: 11
CDR3 DNA: TGCAGCGTTGGAAGGGGCACTGAAGCTTTCTTT
CDR3 protein: CSVGRGTEAFF

clone size: NA
D gene: NA
J gene: TRBJ1-2
V gene: TRBV9
CDR3 length: 16
CDR3 DNA: TGTGCCAGCAGTTCGACCTACAGGGAAGCCAACTATGGCTACACCTTC
CDR3 protein: CASSSTYREANYGYTF

clone size: NA
D gene: TRBD2
J gene: TRBJ2-7
V gene: TRBV14
CDR3 length: 15
CDR3 DNA: TGTGCCAGCAGCCACTGGACTAGCGGGGATTACGAGCAGTACTTC
CDR3 protein: CASSHWTSGDYEQYF

clone size: NA
D gene: NA
J gene: TRBJ1-5
V gene: TRBV11-2
CDR3 length: 13
CDR3 DNA: TGTGCCAGCAGCCCTGAAAGAAATCAGCCCCAGCATTTT
CDR3 protein: CASSPERNQPQHF

clone size: NA
D gene: NA
J gene: TRBJ2-3
V gene: TRBV7-6
CDR3 length: 14
CDR3 DNA: TGTGCCAGCAGCTTGGTGGACTCCACAGATACGCAGTATTTT
CDR3 protein: CASSLVDSTDTQYF

clone size: NA
D gene: NA
J gene: TRBJ2-1
V gene: TRBV10-2
CDR3 length: 14
CDR3 DNA: TGCGCCAGCACGGGAAGAAAGGGTCAAGATGAGCAGTTCTTC
CDR3 protein: CASTGRKGQDEQFF

clone size: once
D gene: NA
J gene: TRBJ1-1
V gene: TRBV3-1/TRBV3-2
CDR3 length: 17
CDR3 DNA: TGTGCCAGCAGCCGACTCGGCAGGGGAGGGTCGAGGACTGAAGCTTTCTTT
CDR3 protein: CASSRLGRGGSRTEAFF

clone size: NA
D gene: NA
J gene: TRBJ2-2
V gene: TRBV12-5
CDR3 length: 14
CDR3 DNA: TGTGCTAGTGGTTTGGTATCGTTGACCGGGGAGCTGTTTTTT
CDR3 protein: CASGLVSLTGELFF

clone size: NA
D gene: NA
J gene: TRBJ1-3
V gene: TRBV20-1
CDR3 length: 11
CDR3 DNA: TGCAGTGCTAGGACCGGAAACACCATATATTTT
CDR3 protein: CSARTGNTIYF

clone size: NA
D gene: TRBD1
J gene: TRBJ1-3
V gene: TRBV10-2
CDR3 length: 14
CDR3 DNA: TGCGCCAGCACCAGGGGGCTGGATGGAAACACCATATATTTT
CDR3 protein: CASTRGLDGNTIYF

clone size: NA
D gene: NA
J gene: TRBJ1-5
V gene: TRBV30
CDR3 length: 13
CDR3 DNA: TGTGCCTGGGGATATGGAGGCAATCAGCCCCAGCATTTT
CDR3 protein: CAWGYGGNQPQHF

clone size: NA
D gene: TRBD1
J gene: TRBJ2-7
V gene: TRBV6-5
CDR3 length: 13
CDR3 DNA: TGTGCCAGCAGCCCCCGGACAGGCTACGAGCAGTACTTC
CDR3 protein: CASSPRTGYEQYF

clone size: NA
D gene: NA
J gene: TRBJ1-6
V gene: TRBV3-1/TRBV3-2
CDR3 length: 14
CDR3 DNA: TGTGCCAGCAGCCAGGGACGGAATAATTCACCCCTCCACTTT
CDR3 protein: CASSQGRNNSPLHF